These 18 T cell receptor beta chains share one sample of origin, sequenced in a study of identifying expanded T cells in peripheral blood. Using immunoSEQ multiplex PCR, the repertoire was profiled, and TCRdb retains in-frame clones only, with some absent. Altogether about 82,000 clones are present, around 90% being singletons, with the ten largest covering around 7%. The sequenced material came from blood. The receptor source for this set is a person aged 18 to 75 in good health.

The chain couples TRBV7-3 to TRBJ2-1; 8 nucleotides line up with TRBD1. The CDR3 consists of 15 residues. CDR1 and CDR2 (germline): SGHTA, FQGTGA. V dropped 1 base and J dropped 4; count of bases not matched to a gene: 3. The CDR3 DNA sequence: TGTGCCAGCAGCTTAATCGGACAGGGTTACAATGAGCAGTTCTTC. This codes for CASSLIGQGYNEQFF.

The V gene is TRBV7-2, the J gene TRBJ2-2; the match to TRBD2 covers 7 bases. Germline V CDR1 and CDR2: SGHTA, FQGNSA. This CDR3 has 15 residues. Trimming cost V 7 bases and J 6 bases; bases outside gene matches: 11. The CDR3 spells CASIPPGTKAGELFF. The CDR3 region has the DNA TGTGCCAGCATCCCCCCCGGGACTAAAGCCGGGGAGCTGTTTTTT.

The chain couples TRBV11-2 to TRBJ1-2; D remains unclear. Trimming pared 1 base from V and 7 bases from J, leaving 19 bases between. The CDR3 totals 16 residues. The germline gives CDR1 SGHAT, CDR2 FQNNGV. In DNA form, the CDR3 reads TGTGCCAGCAGCTTAGGTTTCGGCCCCCTGTCGAGTGGCTACACCTTC. Translation gives CASSLGFGPLSSGYTF.

The chain links TRBV12-5 to TRBJ2-1, with D perhaps TRBD1 (6 bases). The CDR3 totals 14 residues. Germline-derived CDR1 and CDR2 are LGHNT and FRNRAP. The V end lost 5 bases, the J end lost 4 bases, and 12 bases lay between the germline ends. The CDR3 spells CASGPSDRYNEQFF. The DNA for the CDR3 is TGTGCTAGTGGTCCCTCGGACAGATACAATGAGCAGTTCTTC.

The chain employs TRBV5-4 and TRBJ2-1; unclear D gene. The CDR3 sequence is 14 residues long. Germline loops: CDR1 SGHNT, CDR2 YYREEE (reference sequence). V gave up 1 base and J gave up 0 bases, with 5 bases separating them. The CDR3 nucleotides read TGTGCCAGCAGCTTGCCGGCCTCCTACAATGAGCAGTTCTTC. This translates into CASSLPASYNEQFF.

This clone was observed a single time. The chain has TRBV2 and TRBJ2-7; possibly TRBD1 for D (6 bases). The CDR3 is 15 residues long. V lost 7 bases to trimming and J lost 4 bases, with 20 bases between them. Germline CDR1 SNHLY, CDR2 FYNNEI. CDR3 protein: CASKRRVQGTYEQYF. Written as DNA, the CDR3 is TGTGCCAGCAAGCGCAGGGTACAGGGTACTTACGAGCAGTACTTC. Together with reference TRBV2 and TRBJ2-7, the CDR3 gives the full variable domain: EPEVTQTPSHQVTQMGQEVILRCVPISNHLYFYWYRQILGQKVEFLVSFYNNEISEKSEIFDDQFSVERPDGSNFTLKIRSTKLEDSAMYFCASKRRVQGTYEQYFGPGTRLTVT.

This rearrangement joins TRBV23-1 to TRBJ2-3; D is undetermined. TRBV23-1 is an ORF for which the function is uncertain. This CDR3 is 19 amino acids long. Trimming pared 4 bases from V and 2 bases from J, leaving 25 bases between. Written as DNA, the CDR3 is TGCGCCAGCAGTCCGTTTGGACCTAGTGCCATAAACCTCACAGATACGCAGTATTTT. Translated, it gives CASSPFGPSAINLTDTQYF.

This chain connects TRBV4-3 to TRBJ2-7; perhaps TRBD2 as D (6 bases). CDR1 is LGHNA and CDR2 is YSLEER in the germline V gene. The CDR3 spans 15 residues. V dropped 0 bases and J dropped 2 bases, with 11 bases sitting between them. CDR3 in DNA: TGCGCCAGCAGCCAAGATCGCCTAGCGCCCTACGAGCAGTACTTC. It codes for CASSQDRLAPYEQYF.

This sequence joins TRBV9 and TRBJ1-1; TRBD1 aligns across 7 bases. Germline CDR1 and CDR2: SGDLS and YYNGEE. Unmatched junction bases numbered 12, after V lost 6 bases and J lost 1 base. CDR3 size: 16 residues. This CDR3 reads CASTDHKGAANTEAFF. Written as DNA, the CDR3 is TGTGCCAGCACCGACCACAAGGGGGCGGCGAACACTGAAGCTTTCTTT.

This chain connects TRBV7-6 to TRBJ2-6; no firm D call. Trimming stripped 4 bases from V and 1 base from J, with 11 bases between. This CDR3 has 16 amino acids. In germline, CDR1 is SGHVS, CDR2 FNYEAQ. The CDR3 loop is CASSWLGYSGANVLTF. The DNA for the CDR3 is TGTGCCAGCAGCTGGCTAGGGTATTCTGGGGCCAACGTCCTGACTTTC.

In DNA form, the CDR3 reads TGTGCCAGCAGCTTAGAAGGCAGATCCAATCAGCCCCAGCATTTT. This sequence encodes CASSLEGRSNQPQHF. The chain uses TRBV7-3 and TRBJ1-5; D not certain. This CDR3 has 15 residues. CDR1 and CDR2 from the germline V gene are SGHTA and FQGTGA. V dropped 2 bases and J dropped 3 bases, with 11 bases sitting between them.

V gene TRBV19 combines with J gene TRBJ2-5, with 12 bases matching TRBD1. Germline V lookup: CDR1 LNHDA, CDR2 SQIVND (reference sequence). Trimming at V came to 8 bases and at J to 4 bases, leaving 5 bases not matched to a gene. This CDR3 is 14 amino acids long. The CDR3 protein is CASGGQGAGETQYF. DNA for the CDR3: TGTGCCAGTGGGGGACAGGGGGCGGGAGAGACCCAGTACTTC.

This chain connects TRBV27 to TRBJ1-4; D ambiguous. With 7 bases removed from V and 7 bases from J, the gap between germline ends came to 10 bases. The CDR3 totals 12 residues. Germline loops: CDR1 MNHEY, CDR2 SMNVEV (reference sequence). Written as DNA, the CDR3 is TGTGCCAGCACTGGGGTGGGTGAAAAACTGTTTTTT. It specifies CASTGVGEKLFF. Drawing the rest from reference TRBV27 and TRBJ1-4, the complete variable domain is EAQVTQNPRYLITVTGKKLTVTCSQNMNHEYMSWYRQDPGLGLRQIYYSMNVEVTDKGDVPEGYKVSRKEKRNFPLILESPSPNQTSLYFCASTGVGEKLFFGSGTQLSVL.

V is TRBV5-4 and J is TRBJ1-2; D is undetermined. Trimming left V 1 base short and J 8 bases short, with 12 bases between. Germline CDR1 and CDR2: SGHNT and YYREEE (reference sequence). The CDR3 is 13 residues long. CDR3 DNA: TGTGCCAGCAGCTTGATAGGTCTCGGAGGCTACACCTTC. This codes for CASSLIGLGGYTF. The variable domain in full, with the rest retrieved from reference TRBV5-4 and TRBJ1-2, is ETGVTQSPTHLIKTRGQQVTLRCSSQSGHNTVSWYQQALGQGPQFIFQYYREEENGRGNFPPRFSGLQFPNYSSELNVNALELDDSALYLCASSLIGLGGYTFGSGTRLTVV.

The chain is built from TRBV6-5 and TRBJ2-1; the match to TRBD2 covers 9 bases. CDR1 is MNHEY and CDR2 is SVGAGI in the germline V gene. The CDR3 is made up of 15 amino acids. With V trimmed by 2 bases and J by 8 bases, 7 bases remained unmatched. CDR3 residues: CASSYGAGGRDEQFF. Written as DNA, the CDR3 is TGTGCCAGCAGTTACGGGGCGGGAGGGAGGGATGAGCAGTTCTTC.

The chain employs TRBV15 and TRBJ2-5, with TRBD1 identical over 10 bases. Trimming at V came to 8 bases and at J to 5 bases, leaving 11 bases not matched to a gene. The CDR3 runs 15 residues. Germline CDR1 and CDR2: LNHNV and YYDKDF (reference sequence). CDR3 loop: CATLHRDRGFETQYF. DNA of the CDR3: TGTGCCACCCTCCACCGGGACAGGGGCTTTGAGACCCAGTACTTC.

The rearrangement joins TRBV20-1 to TRBJ1-1; the match to TRBD1 covers 7 bases. V gave up 2 bases and J gave up 8 bases; unmatched junction bases: 2. CDR1 and CDR2 from the germline V gene are DFQATT and SNEGSKA (reference sequence). The CDR3 sequence is 11 residues long. The CDR3, as DNA: TGCAGTGCTAGAAGGACAGGCGAAGCTTTCTTT. This sequence encodes CSARRTGEAFF.

V gene TRBV7-7 combines with J gene TRBJ2-5; 7 bases fit TRBD2. Germline lookup yields CDR1 SSHAT and CDR2 FNYEAQ (reference sequence). V was pared by 2 bases and J by 1 base, with 10 bases of the junction left unmatched. This CDR3 comprises 17 residues. CDR3 protein: CASSLNPSGAFQETQYF. The CDR3 DNA is TGTGCCAGCAGCTTAAATCCTAGCGGAGCTTTCCAAGAGACCCAGTACTTC.